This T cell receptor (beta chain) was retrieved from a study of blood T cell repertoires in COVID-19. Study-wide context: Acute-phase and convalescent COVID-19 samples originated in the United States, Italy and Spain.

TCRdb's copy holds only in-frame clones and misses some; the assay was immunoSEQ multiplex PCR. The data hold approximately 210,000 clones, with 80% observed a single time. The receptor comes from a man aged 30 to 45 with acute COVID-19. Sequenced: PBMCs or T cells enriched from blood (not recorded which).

The CDR3 nucleotides are TGTGCCAGCAGTGAAGCCCAGAACTCCTACAATGAGCAGTTCTTC. It translates to CASSEAQNSYNEQFF. The chain combines TRBV6-1 with TRBJ2-1; D remains ambiguous. CDR3 size: 15 residues. In germline, CDR1 is MNHNS, CDR2 SASEGT. V lost 0 bases to trimming and J lost 0 bases, with 6 bases between them.